This T cell receptor beta chain emerged from a study of cytomegalovirus exposure and HLA in healthy donors. Broader study findings: Roughly uniform depth of sequencing across donors was assumed in presence/absence analyses. What TCR beta sequences reportedly achieved was accurate prediction of HLA-A and HLA-B alleles in most subjects. By HLA locus, TCR association rates varied in a later analysis, with DRB1 showing the most and HLA-C the fewest.

The PCR ran on 60 Vbeta and 13 Jbeta primers. As originally analysed: Unique TCR beta chains totaled about 73 million in a later count, with roughly 12 million of them shared. Some clones are missing from TCRdb's copy, which holds only in-frame ones; the method was immunoSEQ multiplex PCR. V and J calls and clone size follow that table, whereas D and trimming were derived from the DNA. In the table there are about 160,000 clones, 70% to 85% of which are singletons. V was shortened by 6 bases and J by 6 bases, with 13 bases between the two germline ends. Germline values: CDR1 WSHSY, CDR2 SAAADI. CDR3 size: 13 residues. Note on this clone: Its antigen is still unknown.

The clonotype was recovered from a man aged 35 to 55 in good health and CMV-seronegative. The chain employs TRBV10-2 and TRBJ2-3; D perhaps matches TRBD1 (7 bases). The sample taken for sequencing was PBMCs. CDR3 nucleotide sequence: TGCGCCAGCAGGGAGGGGGCCGGGGATACGCAGTATTTT. The encoded protein is CASREGAGDTQYF.